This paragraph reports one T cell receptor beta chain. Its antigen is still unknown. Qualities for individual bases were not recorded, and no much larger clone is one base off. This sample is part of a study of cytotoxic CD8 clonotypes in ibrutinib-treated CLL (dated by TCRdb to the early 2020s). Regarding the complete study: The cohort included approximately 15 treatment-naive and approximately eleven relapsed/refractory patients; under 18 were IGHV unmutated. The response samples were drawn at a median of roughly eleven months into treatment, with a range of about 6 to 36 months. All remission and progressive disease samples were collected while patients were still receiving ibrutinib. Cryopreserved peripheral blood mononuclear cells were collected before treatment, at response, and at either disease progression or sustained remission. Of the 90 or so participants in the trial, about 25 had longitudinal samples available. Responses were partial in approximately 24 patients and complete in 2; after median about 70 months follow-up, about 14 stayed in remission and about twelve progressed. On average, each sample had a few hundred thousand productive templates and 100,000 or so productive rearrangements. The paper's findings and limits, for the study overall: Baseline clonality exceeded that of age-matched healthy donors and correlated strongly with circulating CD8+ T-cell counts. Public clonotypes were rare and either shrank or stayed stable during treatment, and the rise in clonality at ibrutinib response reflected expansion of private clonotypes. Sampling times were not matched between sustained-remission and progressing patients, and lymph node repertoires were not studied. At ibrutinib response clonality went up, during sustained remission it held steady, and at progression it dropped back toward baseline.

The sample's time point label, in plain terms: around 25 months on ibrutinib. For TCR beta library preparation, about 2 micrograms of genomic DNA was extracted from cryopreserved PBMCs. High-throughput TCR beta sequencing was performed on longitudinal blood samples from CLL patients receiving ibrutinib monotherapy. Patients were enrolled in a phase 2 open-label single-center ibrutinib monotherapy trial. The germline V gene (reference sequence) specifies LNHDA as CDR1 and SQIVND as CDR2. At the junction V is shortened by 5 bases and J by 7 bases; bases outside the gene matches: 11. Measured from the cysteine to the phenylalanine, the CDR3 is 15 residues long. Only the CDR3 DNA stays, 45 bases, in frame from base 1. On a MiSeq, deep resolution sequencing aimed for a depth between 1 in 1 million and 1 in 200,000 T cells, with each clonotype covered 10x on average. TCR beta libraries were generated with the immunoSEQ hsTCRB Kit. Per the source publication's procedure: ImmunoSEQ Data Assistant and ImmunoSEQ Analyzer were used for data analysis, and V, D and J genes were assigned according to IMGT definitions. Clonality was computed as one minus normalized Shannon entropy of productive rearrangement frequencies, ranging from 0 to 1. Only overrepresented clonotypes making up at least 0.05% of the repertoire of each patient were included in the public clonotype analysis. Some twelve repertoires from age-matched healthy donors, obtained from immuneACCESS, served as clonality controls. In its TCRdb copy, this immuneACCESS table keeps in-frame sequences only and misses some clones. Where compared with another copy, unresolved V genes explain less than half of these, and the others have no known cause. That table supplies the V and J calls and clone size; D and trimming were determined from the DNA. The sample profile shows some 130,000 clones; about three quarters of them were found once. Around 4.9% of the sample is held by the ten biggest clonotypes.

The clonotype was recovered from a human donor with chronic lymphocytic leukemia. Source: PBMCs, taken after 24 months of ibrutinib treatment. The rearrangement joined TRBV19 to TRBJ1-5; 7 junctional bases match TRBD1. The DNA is TGTGCCAGTAGTGGACCGGGACAGCCCTCCCAGCCCCAGCATTTT. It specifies CASSGPGQPSQPQHF.